This is a list of T cell receptor beta chains from one sample in a study of OX40 agonist ivuxolimab in advanced cancers. Sequencing was performed with immunoSEQ multiplex PCR; in TCRdb, only in-frame clones are kept and a portion is missing. The sample lists around 99,000 clones; approximately 90% were seen once. The sample was CD4+ or CD8+ T cells sorted from blood, taken in a trial of the OX40 agonist ivuxolimab. These receptors were taken from an adult with an advanced solid tumor such as melanoma, head and neck, liver or kidney cancer. CDR3s include the opening cysteine and the closing phenylalanine or tryptophan. D genes are given only for firm matches. Clone size is shown for a subset of rows, as once, few, many or a class of expanded clone.

>TRBD1|TRBJ1-2|-|TRBV5-4
CASSSGTGGFGYTF
TGTGCCAGCAGCTCCGGGACAGGGGGTTTTGGCTACACCTTC
>-|TRBJ1-2|-|TRBV7-2
CASSPRFLGNYGYTF
TGTGCCAGCAGCCCACGTTTCTTGGGGAACTATGGCTACACCTTC
>TRBD2|TRBJ2-1|-|TRBV4-2
CASSPYSGSYNEQFF
TGTGCCAGCAGCCCCTATAGCGGGTCCTACAATGAGCAGTTCTTC
>TRBD2|TRBJ2-1|-|TRBV7-6
CASSLTSGAYNEQFF
TGTGCCAGCAGCCTAACTAGCGGGGCGTACAATGAGCAGTTCTTC
>-|TRBJ1-5|-|TRBV5-1
CASSFLGEYNQPQHF
TGCGCCAGCAGCTTCTTAGGGGAATACAATCAGCCCCAGCATTTT
>-|TRBJ2-7|-|TRBV28
CASSGAGGAYEQYF
TGTGCCAGCAGCGGCGCGGGTGGGGCCTACGAGCAGTACTTC
>-|TRBJ2-1|-|TRBV30
CAWEPDRDNEQFF
TGTGCCTGGGAGCCGGACAGAGACAATGAGCAGTTCTTC
>TRBD2|TRBJ2-1|-|TRBV4-1
CASSRKTSGVYNEQFF
TGCGCCAGCAGCCGCAAAACTAGCGGGGTTTACAATGAGCAGTTCTTC
>-|TRBJ1-5|-|TRBV19
CASSIWNSRVEPQHF
TGTGCCAGTAGTATTTGGAACAGCAGGGTTGAGCCCCAGCATTTT
>-|TRBJ1-1|-|TRBV18
CASSPASRQQNTEAFF
TGTGCCAGCTCACCAGCTTCAAGGCAGCAGAACACTGAAGCTTTCTTT
>-|TRBJ2-6|-|TRBV9
CASSVDVGANVLTF
TGTGCCAGCAGCGTAGATGTCGGGGCCAACGTCCTGACTTTC
>-|TRBJ2-4|-|TRBV5-6
CASSLGWAATLSSGKYF
TGTGCCAGCAGCTTGGGATGGGCAGCCACTCTTAGCTCGGGCAAGTACTTC
>-|TRBJ2-1|-|TRBV27
CAVSLGKRGRNEQFF
TGTGCCGTTTCATTGGGAAAGCGTGGGCGCAATGAGCAGTTCTTC
>-|TRBJ2-1|-|TRBV7-9
CASSLMWNEQFF
TGTGCCAGCAGCTTAATGTGGAATGAGCAGTTCTTC
>-|TRBJ2-3|-|TRBV11-3
CASRLGRTSTDTQYF
TGTGCCAGCAGGTTGGGACGGACTAGCACAGATACGCAGTATTTT
>-|TRBJ2-2|-|TRBV28
CASSFTETGELFF
TGTGCCAGCAGTTTTACCGAGACCGGGGAGCTGTTTTTT
>TRBD2|TRBJ2-1|-|TRBV29-1
CSGQLAGGPVGVDEQFF
TGCAGCGGACAACTAGCGGGAGGACCTGTGGGGGTGGATGAGCAGTTCTTC
>TRBD1|TRBJ1-2|-|TRBV5-1
CASSPTGLDGYTF
TGCGCCAGCAGCCCGACAGGGTTGGACGGCTACACCTTC
>-|TRBJ1-4|-|TRBV6-5
CASSYRSNEKLFF
TGTGCCAGCAGTTACAGGAGTAATGAAAAATTGTTTTTT
>-|TRBJ2-7|-|TRBV5-1
CASSLVFSSSYEQYF
TGCGCCAGCAGCTTGGTGTTCAGCAGCTCCTACGAGCAGTACTTC
>-|TRBJ2-5|-|TRBV5-5
CASSFNSGTRETQYF
TGTGCCAGCAGCTTCAACTCCGGGACCCGGGAGACCCAGTACTTC
>-|TRBJ2-1|-|TRBV28
CASSQTASSYNEQFF
TGTGCCAGCAGCCAGACCGCGAGCTCCTACAATGAGCAGTTCTTC
>-|TRBJ2-2|-|TRBV5-4
CASSGGFEGSTGELFF
TGTGCCAGCAGCGGCGGGTTCGAGGGTAGCACCGGGGAGCTGTTTTTT
>-|TRBJ1-4|once|TRBV7-2
CASSQDSGELFF
TGTGCCAGCAGCCAAGATAGTGGGGAACTGTTTTTT
>-|TRBJ2-7|-|TRBV6-6
CASLTPGGLGWEQYF
TGTGCCAGCCTGACGCCCGGGGGGCTCGGTTGGGAGCAGTACTTC
>TRBD1|TRBJ2-1|-|TRBV5-4
CASSQTGGFNEQFF
TGTGCCAGCAGCCAAACAGGGGGCTTCAATGAGCAGTTCTTC
>TRBD1|TRBJ1-5|many|TRBV18
CASSLGQGPSNQPQHF
TGTGCCAGCTCACTCGGACAGGGGCCGAGCAATCAGCCCCAGCATTTT